Listed below are T cell receptor beta chains from one sample, sequenced in a study of T cell responses to AZD1222 COVID-19 vaccine. The data were produced by immunoSEQ multiplex PCR, yet TCRdb's version contains in-frame clones alone and is incomplete. The sample lists about 260,000 clones, 80% to 95% occurring once. Sequencing was performed on peripheral blood, taken on day 0 of AZD1222 vaccination. These receptor sequences come from an adult in good health. CDR3s include the opening cysteine and the closing phenylalanine or tryptophan. D genes are given only for firm matches. Size is stated for part of the rows, as once, few or many counts, or as a class when the clone is expanded.

CDR3 DNA: TGTGCCAGCAGCGTAGGAGTATCGGGAACTAATGAAAAACTGTTTTTT
CDR3 protein: CASSVGVSGTNEKLFF
CDR3 length: 16
clone size: .
V gene: TRBV9
J gene: TRBJ1-4
D gene: .

CDR3 DNA: TGTGCCAGTAGTTTCCAGGGTGCCGAGCAGTACTTC
CDR3 protein: CASSFQGAEQYF
CDR3 length: 12
clone size: once
V gene: TRBV19
J gene: TRBJ2-7
D gene: .

CDR3 DNA: TGTGCCAGTAGACTCCCTGGGGGGTTCTATGGCTACACCTTC
CDR3 protein: CASRLPGGFYGYTF
CDR3 length: 14
clone size: few
V gene: TRBV19
J gene: TRBJ1-2
D gene: .

CDR3 DNA: TGTGCCAGCAGCCAAGTCCAGACAGGGCGGTCTTTCTTT
CDR3 protein: CASSQVQTGRSFF
CDR3 length: 13
clone size: .
V gene: TRBV3-1/TRBV3-2
J gene: TRBJ1-1
D gene: TRBD1

CDR3 DNA: TGCGCCAGCAGCGCGGACCTAAGAAGCTCCTACGAGCAGTACTTC
CDR3 protein: CASSADLRSSYEQYF
CDR3 length: 15
clone size: .
V gene: TRBV5-1
J gene: TRBJ2-7
D gene: .

CDR3 DNA: TGTGCCAGCTCAGCAGGGTTTGGAAACACCATATATTTT
CDR3 protein: CASSAGFGNTIYF
CDR3 length: 13
clone size: .
V gene: TRBV18
J gene: TRBJ1-3
D gene: .

CDR3 DNA: TGTGCCAGCAGTTTGGCAGTTCAAGAGACCCAGTACTTC
CDR3 protein: CASSLAVQETQYF
CDR3 length: 13
clone size: .
V gene: TRBV6-5
J gene: TRBJ2-5
D gene: .

CDR3 DNA: TGTGCCAGCAGCGTCACTAGCGGGGGGGCATTTGGTGAGCAGTTCTTC
CDR3 protein: CASSVTSGGAFGEQFF
CDR3 length: 16
clone size: .
V gene: TRBV7-3
J gene: TRBJ2-1
D gene: TRBD2

CDR3 DNA: TGTGCCAGCTCCCTTTTGGCTAGCGGAGACTACGAGCAGTACTTC
CDR3 protein: CASSLLASGDYEQYF
CDR3 length: 15
clone size: .
V gene: TRBV18
J gene: TRBJ2-7
D gene: TRBD2

CDR3 DNA: TGCAGCGTCTTCCAAAGGGATGGCTACACCTTC
CDR3 protein: CSVFQRDGYTF
CDR3 length: 11
clone size: few
V gene: TRBV29-1
J gene: TRBJ1-2
D gene: .

CDR3 DNA: TGTGCCAGCAGCTTAGTTCCGTTTGTAGGGGAGCTGTTTTTT
CDR3 protein: CASSLVPFVGELFF
CDR3 length: 14
clone size: .
V gene: TRBV11-2
J gene: TRBJ2-2
D gene: .

CDR3 DNA: TGTGCCAGCAGTGAAGGTTCTGCTCTAGAGACCCAGTACTTC
CDR3 protein: CASSEGSALETQYF
CDR3 length: 14
clone size: .
V gene: TRBV25-1
J gene: TRBJ2-5
D gene: .

CDR3 DNA: TGCGCCAGCAGCTCTAGCGGGGGGGGCAGTCCCGATTACAATGAGCAGTTCTTC
CDR3 protein: CASSSSGGGSPDYNEQFF
CDR3 length: 18
clone size: .
V gene: TRBV5-1
J gene: TRBJ2-1
D gene: TRBD2

CDR3 DNA: TGTGCCAGCAGTGAGTCTTCAGTTCCTTACACTGAAGCTTTCTTT
CDR3 protein: CASSESSVPYTEAFF
CDR3 length: 15
clone size: .
V gene: TRBV2
J gene: TRBJ1-1
D gene: .

CDR3 DNA: TGTGCCAGCAGCTCCAACCGGGGAGGGAACACTGAAGCTTTCTTT
CDR3 protein: CASSSNRGGNTEAFF
CDR3 length: 15
clone size: once
V gene: TRBV7-3
J gene: TRBJ1-1
D gene: .

CDR3 DNA: TGTGCCAGCAGCCCGCAACTAGCGAGCTACAATGAGCAGTTCTTC
CDR3 protein: CASSPQLASYNEQFF
CDR3 length: 15
clone size: .
V gene: TRBV7-3
J gene: TRBJ2-1
D gene: TRBD2

CDR3 DNA: TGTGCCAGCGGCCCCGGGACAGTAAATTCACCCCTCCACTTT
CDR3 protein: CASGPGTVNSPLHF
CDR3 length: 14
clone size: .
V gene: TRBV9
J gene: TRBJ1-6
D gene: TRBD1

CDR3 DNA: TGTGCCAGCAGTTACCCGACAGGGGCGGGAGGAAACACCATATATTTT
CDR3 protein: CASSYPTGAGGNTIYF
CDR3 length: 16
clone size: .
V gene: TRBV6-5
J gene: TRBJ1-3
D gene: TRBD1

CDR3 DNA: TGTGCCAGTAGTCCACGGGACACAGATCAGCCCCAGCATTTT
CDR3 protein: CASSPRDTDQPQHF
CDR3 length: 14
clone size: .
V gene: TRBV19
J gene: TRBJ1-5
D gene: .

CDR3 DNA: TGTGCCAGCAGTTTAGGGACTAGCGGGGCCTACGAGCAGTACTTC
CDR3 protein: CASSLGTSGAYEQYF
CDR3 length: 15
clone size: .
V gene: TRBV27
J gene: TRBJ2-7
D gene: TRBD2

CDR3 DNA: TGTGCCAGCGGGGTTTTAAGCTCACCCCTCCACTTT
CDR3 protein: CASGVLSSPLHF
CDR3 length: 12
clone size: .
V gene: TRBV2
J gene: TRBJ1-6
D gene: .

CDR3 DNA: TGTGCCAGCCTGGGTTTGGGGAATGAGCAGTTCTTC
CDR3 protein: CASLGLGNEQFF
CDR3 length: 12
clone size: .
V gene: TRBV27
J gene: TRBJ2-1
D gene: .

CDR3 DNA: TGCAGTGCTAGGATGGATGAGCAGTTCTTC
CDR3 protein: CSARMDEQFF
CDR3 length: 10
clone size: .
V gene: TRBV20-1
J gene: TRBJ2-1
D gene: .

CDR3 DNA: TGTGCCAGTAGCCCCACGGGGGTGACCTACGAGCAGTACTTC
CDR3 protein: CASSPTGVTYEQYF
CDR3 length: 14
clone size: .
V gene: TRBV19
J gene: TRBJ2-7
D gene: .

CDR3 DNA: TGTGCCAGCAGTTCAGCGGGGGCCTACCGCAATGAGCAGTTCTTC
CDR3 protein: CASSSAGAYRNEQFF
CDR3 length: 15
clone size: .
V gene: TRBV2
J gene: TRBJ2-1
D gene: TRBD2

CDR3 DNA: TGTGCCTGGAGCGGGACAGGGACAACGTCGGAGCTGTTTTTT
CDR3 protein: CAWSGTGTTSELFF
CDR3 length: 14
clone size: .
V gene: TRBV30
J gene: TRBJ2-2
D gene: TRBD1

CDR3 DNA: TGCGCCAGCAGCTTGGCGGGACCACCCCTTGGGGAGCAGTTCTTC
CDR3 protein: CASSLAGPPLGEQFF
CDR3 length: 15
clone size: .
V gene: TRBV5-1
J gene: TRBJ2-1
D gene: .

CDR3 DNA: TGTGCCAGCAGCCTACGACAGGGTGGTTGGGGCACAACTAATGAAAAACTGTTTTTT
CDR3 protein: CASSLRQGGWGTTNEKLFF
CDR3 length: 19
clone size: .
V gene: TRBV5-4
J gene: TRBJ1-4
D gene: TRBD1

CDR3 DNA: TGTGCCAGCATCCTCCTGGGGCAGGGTAATGGCTACACCTTC
CDR3 protein: CASILLGQGNGYTF
CDR3 length: 14
clone size: .
V gene: TRBV6-5
J gene: TRBJ1-2
D gene: .

CDR3 DNA: TGTGCCAGCAGCGCTGCTACTAGCCTCCGCACAGATACGCAGTATTTT
CDR3 protein: CASSAATSLRTDTQYF
CDR3 length: 16
clone size: once
V gene: TRBV9
J gene: TRBJ2-3
D gene: .

CDR3 DNA: TGTGCCAGCAGCTCGTCGGACTGGAATCAGCCCCAGCATTTT
CDR3 protein: CASSSSDWNQPQHF
CDR3 length: 14
clone size: .
V gene: TRBV9
J gene: TRBJ1-5
D gene: .

CDR3 DNA: TGCAGTGCTAGTAACACGACTAACTATGGCTACACCTTC
CDR3 protein: CSASNTTNYGYTF
CDR3 length: 13
clone size: .
V gene: TRBV20-1
J gene: TRBJ1-2
D gene: .

CDR3 DNA: TGTGCCAGCAGTTTAGGCACCTATGGCTACACCTTC
CDR3 protein: CASSLGTYGYTF
CDR3 length: 12
clone size: few
V gene: TRBV12-3/TRBV12-4
J gene: TRBJ1-2
D gene: .

CDR3 DNA: TGTGCCACCAGCAGAGATCCCAGGGGCGGTTCACCCCTCCACTTT
CDR3 protein: CATSRDPRGGSPLHF
CDR3 length: 15
clone size: .
V gene: TRBV15
J gene: TRBJ1-6
D gene: .

CDR3 DNA: TGTGCCAGCAGCCCAGGGACTAGGTATTTTGGGGGTGAGCAGTTCTTC
CDR3 protein: CASSPGTRYFGGEQFF
CDR3 length: 16
clone size: .
V gene: TRBV7-2
J gene: TRBJ2-1
D gene: TRBD2

CDR3 DNA: TGTGCCTGGAGCTACGGGGGGAACACTGAAGCTTTCTTT
CDR3 protein: CAWSYGGNTEAFF
CDR3 length: 13
clone size: .
V gene: TRBV30
J gene: TRBJ1-1
D gene: .

CDR3 DNA: TGTGCCAGCAGCCCCAGCGGGGGTACCGGGGAGCTGTTTTTT
CDR3 protein: CASSPSGGTGELFF
CDR3 length: 14
clone size: .
V gene: TRBV3-1/TRBV3-2
J gene: TRBJ2-2
D gene: TRBD2

CDR3 DNA: TGCAGCGTTCTAGCCTACGAGCAGTACTTC
CDR3 protein: CSVLAYEQYF
CDR3 length: 10
clone size: .
V gene: TRBV29-1
J gene: TRBJ2-7
D gene: .

CDR3 DNA: TGTGCCAGCAGAGAGGGACAGGGGAACACCGGGGAGCTGTTTTTT
CDR3 protein: CASREGQGNTGELFF
CDR3 length: 15
clone size: .
V gene: TRBV27
J gene: TRBJ2-2
D gene: TRBD1

CDR3 DNA: TGTGCCAGCAGCCAACGGGGATACGGCAATCAGCCCCAGCATTTT
CDR3 protein: CASSQRGYGNQPQHF
CDR3 length: 15
clone size: .
V gene: TRBV3-1/TRBV3-2
J gene: TRBJ1-5
D gene: .

CDR3 DNA: TGCAGCGTGGTTACCGGGACACTTCTTTACGAGCAGTACTTC
CDR3 protein: CSVVTGTLLYEQYF
CDR3 length: 14
clone size: .
V gene: TRBV29-1
J gene: TRBJ2-7
D gene: .

CDR3 DNA: TGTGCCTGGAGTGTTGGCGGGAGCGGTAAGGAGCAGTTCTTC
CDR3 protein: CAWSVGGSGKEQFF
CDR3 length: 14
clone size: .
V gene: TRBV30
J gene: TRBJ2-1
D gene: TRBD2

CDR3 DNA: TGTGCCAGCAGCTTAGATTCCTTCCGGTATTTT
CDR3 protein: CASSLDSFRYF
CDR3 length: 11
clone size: .
V gene: TRBV11-2
J gene: TRBJ2-3
D gene: .

CDR3 DNA: TGTGCCAGTAGTATTTCCACAGGGGTAGGGCAGCCCCAGCATTTT
CDR3 protein: CASSISTGVGQPQHF
CDR3 length: 15
clone size: .
V gene: TRBV19
J gene: TRBJ1-5
D gene: TRBD1

CDR3 DNA: TGTGCCAGCGGTTCTCCGGGCCCCGGGTGGGGCACTGAAGCTTTCTTT
CDR3 protein: CASGSPGPGWGTEAFF
CDR3 length: 16
clone size: .
V gene: TRBV2
J gene: TRBJ1-1
D gene: .

CDR3 DNA: TGTGCCTGGAGAGAGGGGGGGACCTACGAGCAGTACTTC
CDR3 protein: CAWREGGTYEQYF
CDR3 length: 13
clone size: .
V gene: TRBV30
J gene: TRBJ2-7
D gene: .

CDR3 DNA: TGTGCCAGCGCCTCGGGACAGCCTGGAGTCGAGCAGTACTTC
CDR3 protein: CASASGQPGVEQYF
CDR3 length: 14
clone size: .
V gene: TRBV27
J gene: TRBJ2-7
D gene: TRBD1

CDR3 DNA: TGTGCCAGCACCTATCCCGGTACAAATGAGCAGTTCTTC
CDR3 protein: CASTYPGTNEQFF
CDR3 length: 13
clone size: .
V gene: TRBV2
J gene: TRBJ2-1
D gene: .

CDR3 DNA: TGTGCCAGCAGCTACTTGGTCCCAAATGAAAAACTGTTTTTT
CDR3 protein: CASSYLVPNEKLFF
CDR3 length: 14
clone size: .
V gene: TRBV7-9
J gene: TRBJ1-4
D gene: .

CDR3 DNA: TGTGCCAGCAGCCGGATGCAGGGGATCTCTGGAAACACCATATATTTT
CDR3 protein: CASSRMQGISGNTIYF
CDR3 length: 16
clone size: once
V gene: TRBV14
J gene: TRBJ1-3
D gene: .

CDR3 DNA: TGTGCCAGCAGTTTAATCTCAGTTGAAGCTTTCTTT
CDR3 protein: CASSLISVEAFF
CDR3 length: 12
clone size: few
V gene: TRBV28
J gene: TRBJ1-1
D gene: .

CDR3 DNA: TGTGCCAGCAGCACTGAGTTGCAGCCTGAAGCTTTCTTT
CDR3 protein: CASSTELQPEAFF
CDR3 length: 13
clone size: .
V gene: TRBV5-4
J gene: TRBJ1-1
D gene: .

CDR3 DNA: TGTGCCAGCAGACCCGGGGGAGGAGATGGCTACACCTTC
CDR3 protein: CASRPGGGDGYTF
CDR3 length: 13
clone size: .
V gene: TRBV6-5
J gene: TRBJ1-2
D gene: .

CDR3 DNA: TGTGCCAGCAGTTTTCTCGGACAGTATAGCAATCAGCCCCAGCATTTT
CDR3 protein: CASSFLGQYSNQPQHF
CDR3 length: 16
clone size: .
V gene: TRBV28
J gene: TRBJ1-5
D gene: .

CDR3 DNA: TGTGCCACCCTAGACAGGGGAAAAAACTACGAGCAGTACTTC
CDR3 protein: CATLDRGKNYEQYF
CDR3 length: 14
clone size: .
V gene: TRBV10-3
J gene: TRBJ2-7
D gene: TRBD1